This TCR beta chain comes out of a study of CDR3 diversity in severe acne. One entry per CDR3 protein, called by TCRdb with MiXCR from the PCR reads. The sample yields 97,000 or so distinct CDR3 sequences, more than 45% seen once. The CDR3 consists of 15 residues. V lost 1 base and J 4 bases, leaving 12 bases between the germline ends. Germline assignment: CDR1 KGHDR and CDR2 SFDVKD. The source of this sequence is a male donor with acne. The source material was blood. V and J are TRBV24-1 and TRBJ2-5; the D gene is possibly TRBD1 (6 bases). The CDR3 here is CATSDFGRGVETQYF. DNA of the CDR3: TGTGCCACCAGTGATTTTGGCAGGGGTGTAGAGACCCAGTACTTC.